Listed below are T cell receptor beta chains from one sample, sequenced in a study of breast tumors, draining lymph nodes, adjacent tissues. TCRdb fed the multiplex PCR reads into MiXCR, producing one record per CDR3 protein. Seen here are approximately 180,000 distinct CDR3 sequences, more than 25% observed once, and the top ten hold 3% to 4.5%. Sequenced: axillary lymph node tissue. The receptors derive from a female donor with breast cancer. Some clones in this sample may be carry-over from other donors' samples. The CDR3 runs from the conserved cysteine through the conserved F or W. D genes are given only for firm matches. Rows may omit the clone size; those that give it use once, few, many or a size class.

V gene,J gene,clone size,D gene,CDR3 protein,CDR3 DNA
TRBV12-3/TRBV12-4,TRBJ1-6,many,.,CASTVGGPLSYNSPLHF,TGTGCCAGCACCGTGGGGGGGCCTCTCTCCTATAATTCACCCCTCCACTTT
TRBV20-1,TRBJ2-5,.,TRBD1,CSAGQGKETQYF,TGCAGTGCAGGACAGGGAAAAGAGACCCAGTACTTC
TRBV2,TRBJ2-7,many,.,CASSEWRDSEQYF,TGTGCCAGCAGTGAATGGCGGGATAGCGAGCAGTACTTC
TRBV6-5,TRBJ2-5,many,.,CASSYSGQYQETQYF,TGTGCCAGCAGTTACTCCGGACAGTACCAAGAGACCCAGTACTTC
TRBV3-1,TRBJ2-7,many,.,CASSQVPGDSYEQYF,TGTGCCAGCAGCCAAGTCCCGGGAGACTCCTACGAGCAGTACTTC
TRBV19,TRBJ2-7,many,TRBD1,CVGTAISYEQYF,TGTGTGGGGACAGCGATCTCCTACGAGCAGTACTTC
TRBV20-1,TRBJ2-5,once,TRBD2,CSARPWGGGLAGSETQYF,TGCAGTGCTAGACCTTGGGGGGGCGGGTTAGCGGGAAGTGAGACCCAGTACTTC
TRBV28,TRBJ2-1,.,.,CASSLRDWVGGRYNEQSF,TGCGCCAGCAGTTTAAGGGACTGGGTGGGGGGTAGGTACAATGAGCAGTCCTTC
TRBV10-1,TRBJ2-3,.,.,CASGEAGYTDTQYF,TGCGCCAGCGGGGAAGCGGGTTACACAGATACGCAGTATTTT
TRBV11-2,TRBJ2-1,few,TRBD2,CASSRNRATSGGSSYNEQFF,TGTGCCAGCAGCCGAAACCGGGCTACTAGCGGGGGGAGCTCCTACAATGAGCAGTTCTTC
TRBV27,TRBJ2-7,.,TRBD2,CASSLRVAGPYEQYF,TGTGCCAGCAGTTTACGAGTAGCGGGACCCTACGAGCAGTACTTC
TRBV20-1,TRBJ1-1,.,.,CSEIGGTEAFF,TGCAGTGAGATCGGGGGTACTGAAGCTTTCTTT
TRBV6-5,TRBJ2-1,.,.,CATRPGSYNEQFF,TGTGCCACTCGGCCGGGGAGCTACAATGAGCAGTTCTTC
TRBV2,TRBJ2-7,.,.,CASRIDSYEQYF,TGTGCCAGCAGGATAGACAGCTACGAGCAGTACTTC
TRBV5-6,TRBJ1-3,many,TRBD1,CASKRTGASGNTIYF,TGTGCCAGCAAGAGGACAGGCGCCTCTGGAAACACCATATATTTT
TRBV6-5,TRBJ1-4,many,.,CASSYEGGGVEELFF,TGTGCCAGCAGTTACGAGGGGGGGGGGGTCGAGGAACTGTTTTTT
TRBV6-1,TRBJ2-3,many,.,CASRAGEQYF,TGTGCCAGCAGGGCTGGCGAGCAGTATTTT
TRBV7-3,TRBJ2-3,.,TRBD2,CASSFSGGALPDTQYF,TGTGCCAGCAGCTTTAGCGGGGGGGCTTTACCAGATACGCAGTATTTT
TRBV12-3/TRBV12-4,TRBJ2-1,many,TRBD2,CASTPGLAFGNEQFF,TGTGCCAGCACACCGGGACTAGCGTTCGGCAATGAGCAGTTCTTC
TRBV20-1,TRBJ2-1,many,TRBD1,CSARQGTNEQFF,TGCAGTGCGAGACAGGGTACGAATGAGCAGTTCTTC
TRBV5-1,TRBJ1-2,.,.,CACSLDGEGHTYGYTF,TGTGCCTGCAGCTTGGACGGTGAGGGGCACACCTATGGCTACACCTTC
TRBV5-5,TRBJ1-1,.,.,CASSLRVGVTEAFF,TGTGCCAGCAGCTTGAGGGTAGGGGTCACTGAAGCTTTCTTT
TRBV7-9,TRBJ1-2,many,.,CASSWFAGQGSNYGYTF,TGTGCCAGCAGCTGGTTTGCAGGGCAGGGCAGTAACTATGGCTACACCTTC
TRBV5-1,TRBJ2-3,many,TRBD1,CASSLARGQGDTQYF,TGCGCCAGCAGCTTGGCGAGGGGGCAGGGAGATACGCAGTATTTT
TRBV6-2/TRBV6-3,TRBJ2-7,.,.,CASSYGDTTYEQYF,TGTGCCAGCAGTTACGGGGACACTACCTACGAGCAGTACTTC
TRBV5-8,TRBJ2-7,many,.,CASSLRDTAYEQYF,TGTGCCAGCAGCTTGAGGGACACAGCCTACGAGCAGTACTTC